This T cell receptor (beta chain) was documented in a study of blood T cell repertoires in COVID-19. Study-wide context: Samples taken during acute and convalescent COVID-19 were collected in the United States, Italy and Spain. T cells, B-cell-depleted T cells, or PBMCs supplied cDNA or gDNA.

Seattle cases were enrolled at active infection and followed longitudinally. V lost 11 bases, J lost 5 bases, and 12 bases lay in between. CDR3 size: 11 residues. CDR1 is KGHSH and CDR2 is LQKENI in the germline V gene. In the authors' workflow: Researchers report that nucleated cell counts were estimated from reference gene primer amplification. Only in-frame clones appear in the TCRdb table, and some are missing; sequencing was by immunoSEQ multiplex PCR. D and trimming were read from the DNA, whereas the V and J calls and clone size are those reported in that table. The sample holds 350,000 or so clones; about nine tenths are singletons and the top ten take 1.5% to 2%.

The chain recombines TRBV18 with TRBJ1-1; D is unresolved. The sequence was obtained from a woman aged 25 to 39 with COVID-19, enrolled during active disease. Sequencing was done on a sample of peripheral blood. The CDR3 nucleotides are TGTGCCGCGGGGTTGGGGACTGAAGCTTTCTTT. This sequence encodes CAAGLGTEAFF.